The 26 T cell receptor beta chains listed next were all sequenced from one sample in a study of T cells in Graves' hyperthyroidism and ophthalmopathy. It was RNA transcripts that yielded the amplified TCR beta CDR3 regions. The study used the HTBI primer set for a first-round RT-PCR of the TCR CDR3. TCRdb fed the multiplex PCR reads into MiXCR, producing one record per CDR3 protein. The data contain around 620,000 distinct CDR3 sequences, about 43% of them singletons. Material: peripheral blood or thyroid tissue (not recorded which). The receptors were sampled from an adult woman with Graves' disease, either hyperthyroidism or ophthalmopathy (not recorded which).

This clonotype was seen ten or more times. The chain is built from TRBV10-3 and TRBJ1-2; D unresolved. V shed 2 bases and J shed 0 bases, with 13 bases lying between them. The CDR3 length is 16 residues. CDR1 and CDR2 (germline): ENHRY, SYGVKD. The CDR3 bases are TGTGCCATCAGTGAGGGCCCGAGGTCCCCTAACTATGGCTACACCTTC. Its translation is CAISEGPRSPNYGYTF.

On this clonotype: One end of the junction does not line up with germline, which may come from a read error. This chain joins TRBV7-9 and TRBJ2-7; unclear D gene. Germline V gives CDR1 SEHNR, CDR2 FQNEAQ (reference sequence). The CDR3 is made up of 10 amino acids. Here the CDR3 reads CASSYYEKNF. The CDR3 DNA reads TGTGCCAGCAGTTACTACGAGAAGAACTTC. The full variable domain, its missing parts supplied by reference TRBV7-9 and TRBJ2-7, is DTGVSQNPRHKITKRGQNVTFRCDPISEHNRLYWYRQTLGQGPEFLTYFQNEAQLEKSRLLSDRFSAERPKGSFSTLEIQRTEQGDSAMYLCASSYYEKNFGPGTRLTVT.

This clonotype was observed many times. This chain links TRBV5-1 with TRBJ2-1, with 7 bases fitting TRBD2. Trimming cost V 4 bases and J 6 bases; bases outside gene matches: 16. The CDR3 length is 17 residues. The germline V gene has CDR1 SGHRS and CDR2 YFSETQ. CDR3 protein: CASSSGAPTRGLNEQFF. The DNA for the CDR3 is TGCGCCAGCAGCAGCGGGGCTCCGACTAGGGGCCTCAATGAGCAGTTCTTC.

CDR3 in DNA: TGTGCCAGCAGCTCCAGGGGTTTGCAGCCCCAGCATTTT. Encoded protein: CASSSRGLQPQHF. This rearrangement joins TRBV7-2 to TRBJ1-5; D is perhaps TRBD1 (6 bases). V was clipped by 4 bases and J by 7 bases, with 11 bases between them. Germline V gene lookup returns CDR1 SGHTA and CDR2 FQGNSA. CDR3 size: 13 residues.

J is TRBJ1-5 and V is TRBV19; 8 bases fit TRBD1. The CDR3 has 16 residues. Germline loops: CDR1 LNHDA, CDR2 SQIVND (reference sequence). V lost 6 bases, J lost 4 bases, and 11 bases stayed unmatched. The CDR3 nucleotides are TGTGCCAGTAGCTTCACAGGGACAGGCCAAAATCAGCCCCAGCATTTT. It specifies CASSFTGTGQNQPQHF.

This clonotype has a count of ten or more. This chain joins TRBV5-1 and TRBJ1-4; 9 nucleotides align to TRBD1. CDR3 length: 14 residues. V lost 4 bases to trimming and J lost 7 bases; unmatched junction nucleotides: 5. In germline, CDR1 is SGHRS, CDR2 YFSETQ. As DNA, the CDR3 is TGCGCCAGCAGCCCCGGACAGGGGCGTGAAAAACTGTTTTTT. It codes for CASSPGQGREKLFF.

As for this clonotype: Germline and junction disagree at one end, which may indicate a read error. CDR3 DNA sequence: TGTGCCAGTAGTCTTTCTCAGGGTTACTACGGGCAGTACTTT. Protein: CASSLSQGYYGQYF. V is TRBV19 and J is TRBJ2-7; perhaps TRBD1 as D (5 bases). The CDR3 length is 14 residues. Germline-derived CDR1 and CDR2 are LNHDA and SQIVND (reference sequence).

This clonotype was found many times. The chain links TRBV11-2 to TRBJ2-7; a weak D match, TRBD1 (5 bases). V gave up 5 bases and J gave up 7 bases, with 12 bases separating them. CDR1 SGHAT and CDR2 FQNNGV come from the germline V gene. This CDR3 has 12 amino acids. CDR3 in DNA: TGTGCCAGCAGCCCCCAGGGTGAGGAGCAGTACTTC. The encoded protein is CASSPQGEEQYF.

This clonotype appeared many times. The genes are TRBV5-1 and TRBJ2-7; 8 bases fit TRBD1. J gave up 6 bases and V 4 bases, and 6 bases lay outside the gene matches. The CDR3 runs to 13 residues. Germline V lookup: CDR1 SGHRS, CDR2 YFSETQ. CDR3 nucleotide sequence: TGCGCCAGCAGCAGAGCCGGGACAGGCGAGCAGTACTTC. This translates into CASSRAGTGEQYF. Full variable domain (missing parts from reference TRBV5-1 and TRBJ2-7): KAGVTQTPRYLIKTRGQQVTLSCSPISGHRSVSWYQQTPGQGLQFLFEYFSETQRNKGNFPGRFSGRQFSNSRSEMNVSTLELGDSALYLCASSRAGTGEQYFGPGTRLTVT.

In its sample, this clonotype was seen many times. The rearrangement joins TRBV5-1 to TRBJ1-5, with 7 bases matching TRBD1. Germline loops: CDR1 SGHRS, CDR2 YFSETQ. Losses at the gene ends were 4 bases for V and 7 bases for J; bases not matched to a gene: 14. This CDR3 is 16 amino acids long. CDR3 DNA sequence: TGCGCCAGCAGCCAGGGCCCGACAGGGCTCGGCCAGCCCCAGCATTTT. Residues: CASSQGPTGLGQPQHF.

This sequence joins TRBV30 and TRBJ2-5; D call uncertain. V was shortened by 2 bases and J by 2 bases, with 6 bases between the two germline ends. Germline-derived CDR1 and CDR2 are GTSNPN and SVGIG (reference sequence). The CDR3 runs to 12 residues. CDR3 residues: CAWSNRQETQYF. CDR3 DNA sequence: TGTGCCTGGAGTAACAGACAAGAGACCCAGTACTTC.

The chain has TRBV29-1 and TRBJ2-5; 8 nucleotides match TRBD2. The end of the DNA fits TRBJ2-1 better, so the J call may be wrong. Germline assignment: CDR1 SQVTM and CDR2 ANQGSEA. This CDR3 spans 17 amino acids. The CDR3 nucleotides read TGCAGCGTTGAGGGCGACGGAGCAAGCGGGAGTGGGTATGAGCAGTTCTTC. Protein product: CSVEGDGASGSGYEQFF.

This clonotype has ten or more counts. This sequence joins TRBV5-6 and TRBJ2-7, with D perhaps matching TRBD1 (6 bases). This CDR3 spans 13 amino acids. Germline loops: CDR1 SGHDT, CDR2 YYEEEE. V lost 4 bases, J lost 4 bases, and 12 bases lay in between. In DNA, the CDR3 is TGTGCCAGCAGCAAAGACAGGCTTTACGAGCAGTACTTC. Translation: CASSKDRLYEQYF.

This clonotype was seen many times. The chain combines TRBV29-1 with TRBJ1-1; D ambiguous. From germline, CDR1 is SQVTM and CDR2 ANQGSEA. This CDR3 has 12 amino acids. Deletions cut 3 bases from V and 5 bases from J, with 10 bases between. Here the CDR3 DNA reads TGCAGCGTTGACCCCCATAGGACTGAAGCTTTCTTT. Its translation: CSVDPHRTEAFF. The variable domain in full, with the rest retrieved from reference TRBV29-1 and TRBJ1-1, is SAVISQKPSRDICQRGTSLTIQCQVDSQVTMMFWYRQQPGQSLTLIATANQGSEATYESGFVIDKFPISRPNLTFSTLTVSNMSPEDSSIYLCSVDPHRTEAFFGQGTRLTVV.

This clonotype occurred many times. V usage is TRBV9 and J usage is TRBJ2-2; TRBD2 might be the D (6 bases). This CDR3 region has 17 residues. V was shortened by 6 bases and J by 0 bases, with 18 bases between the two germline ends. CDR1 SGDLS and CDR2 YYNGEE come from the germline V gene. CDR3 sequence (DNA): TGTGCCAGCACCCTTGGACTACCCACCCCGAACACCGGGGAGCTGTTTTTT. This sequence encodes CASTLGLPTPNTGELFF.

This clonotype showed up many times. The chain recombines TRBV11-2 with TRBJ2-5; D not certain. V was pared by 3 bases and J by 2 bases, with 13 bases between. Germline-derived CDR1 and CDR2 are SGHAT and FQNNGV. There are 15 residues in the CDR3. CDR3 region: CASSFPGSRQETQYF. CDR3 bases: TGTGCCAGCAGCTTTCCCGGGTCAAGGCAAGAGACCCAGTACTTC.

This clonotype was counted many times. The J gene is TRBJ1-5, the V gene TRBV20-1; D unresolved. In germline, CDR1 is DFQATT, CDR2 SNEGSKA (reference sequence). The CDR3 has 14 amino acids. Trimming took off 1 base at V and 2 bases at J, with 9 bases between the two ends. CDR3 sequence: CSARGGVGNQPQHF. The CDR3 DNA follows: TGCAGTGCTAGAGGCGGGGTAGGCAATCAGCCCCAGCATTTT.

The J gene is TRBJ2-7, the V gene TRBV10-3; D not certain. The germline CDR1 and CDR2 sequences are ENHRY and SYGVKD. The CDR3 spans 12 residues. V lost 2 bases to trimming and J lost 13 bases, with 15 bases between them. The CDR3 spells CAISEHDSFTYF. The CDR3 DNA reads TGTGCCATCAGTGAGCACGACTCCTTCACCTACTTC.

This clonotype was seen a few times. The chain links TRBV29-1 to TRBJ2-3; 9 bases agree with TRBD2. Trimming cost V 4 bases and J 4 bases; bases outside gene matches: 6. Looked up from germline, CDR1 is SQVTM and CDR2 is ANQGSEA. There are 14 residues in the CDR3. The CDR3 spells CSVVGLAGPDTQYF. The CDR3 DNA follows: TGCAGCGTTGTAGGGCTAGCGGGACCAGATACGCAGTATTTT.

On this clonotype itself: This likely comes from a read error, as the CDR3 has no conserved phenylalanine or tryptophan at its end. The DNA is omitted, as the CDR3 cannot be located on it reliably, and the CDR3 follows TCRdb's listing. The chain links TRBV7-2 to TRBJ2-7; no check of the table's D call, TRBD2, against the DNA was made. Looked up from germline, CDR1 is SGHTA and CDR2 is FQGNSA. The CDR3 contains 11 residues when both ends are counted. The CDR3: CASSLALGVAG.

The chain uses TRBV24-1 and TRBJ2-5; unclear D gene. CDR3 size: 13 residues. The germline gives CDR1 KGHDR, CDR2 SFDVKD. V gave up 7 bases and J gave up 5 bases, with 13 bases separating them. In nucleotides, the CDR3 is TGTGCCACCAGACGGGCCGGAGATGAGACCCAGTACTTC. This codes for CATRRAGDETQYF.

The chain recombines TRBV11-3 with TRBJ1-6; TRBD1 matches 7 bases. J gave up 10 bases and V 4 bases, and 4 bases lay outside the gene matches. Germline CDR1 reads SGHNT; CDR2 reads YENEEA. CDR3 size: 13 residues. The CDR3 DNA is TGTGCCAGCAGCTCGGACAGGTGGTCACCCCTCCACTTT. This codes for CASSSDRWSPLHF.

This clonotype was found many times. The rearrangement links TRBV9 to TRBJ1-1, with TRBD1 identical over 7 bases. The CDR3 sequence is 18 residues long. After removal of 0 bases from V and 1 base from J, the junction contained 12 bases not matched to a gene. CDR1 is SGDLS and CDR2 is YYNGEE in the germline V gene. This CDR3 is CASSVGLGSGQTNTEAFF. DNA for the CDR3: TGTGCCAGCAGCGTAGGTCTGGGCTCGGGACAGACGAACACTGAAGCTTTCTTT.

This clonotype was observed at least ten times. This clone may be a read error of a much larger clone one base away. The chain has TRBV15 and TRBJ1-1; perhaps TRBD1 as D (6 bases). The germline gives CDR1 LNHNV, CDR2 YYDKDF (reference sequence). The CDR3 contains 14 residues. CDR3 coding DNA: TGTGCCGCCAGCAGGGCCACAGGGAGTTTTGAAGCTTTCTTT. Translating gives CAASRATGSFEAFF.

The V gene is TRBV6-6, the J gene TRBJ2-7, with D possibly matching TRBD2 (5 bases). V lost 4 bases and J 2 bases, leaving 12 bases between the germline ends. Germline CDR1 and CDR2: MNHNY and SVGAGI (reference sequence). The CDR3 is 14 residues long. CDR3 amino acids: CASSFRDPPYEQYF. In nucleotides, the CDR3 is TGTGCCAGCAGTTTCCGGGATCCCCCCTACGAGCAGTACTTC.

This rearrangement joins TRBV5-1 to TRBJ2-1; 11 bases match TRBD1. This CDR3 comprises 15 residues. The V gene's germline CDR1 is SGHRS and CDR2 YFSETQ. The V and J ends lost 4 bases and 2 bases, in that order; junction bases with no gene match: 2. This CDR3 is CASSTGQGAYNEQFF. The CDR3 nucleotides are TGCGCCAGCAGCACGGGACAGGGGGCCTACAATGAGCAGTTCTTC.